The 6 T cell receptor beta chains below come from one sample, sequenced in a study of blood T cell repertoires in COVID-19. Data came from immunoSEQ multiplex PCR; TCRdb stores just in-frame clones and leaves some out. Among about 61,000 clones listed, 70% to 80% were seen once. Sequenced input: peripheral blood. The source of these receptors is an older man with active or convalescent COVID-19.

This rearrangement joins TRBV10-3 to TRBJ2-2; 14 bases align to TRBD2. The CDR3 has 18 residues. Germline lookup yields CDR1 ENHRY and CDR2 SYGVKD. Losses at the gene ends were 2 bases for V and 4 bases for J; bases not matched to a gene: 6. The CDR3 sequence: CAISEATSGGAFTGELFF. Here the CDR3 DNA reads TGTGCCATCAGTGAGGCGACTAGCGGGGGGGCCTTCACCGGGGAGCTGTTTTTT.

This chain links TRBV20-1 with TRBJ2-7; D is uncertain. This CDR3 is built from 11 residues. Looked up from germline, CDR1 is DFQATT and CDR2 is SNEGSKA (reference sequence). The V gene lost 1 base and the J gene lost 2 bases, with 3 bases spanning the gap. The CDR3 DNA is TGCAGTGCTAGAGTAACCTACGAGCAGTACTTC. The encoded protein is CSARVTYEQYF.

The genes are TRBV15 and TRBJ1-2; 11 bases are a match to TRBD1. The CDR3 sequence is 17 residues long. CDR1 LNHNV and CDR2 YYDKDF come from the germline V gene (reference sequence). The junction had 12 bases not matched to a gene; V was cut back by 1 base and J by 8 bases. DNA of the CDR3: TGTGCCACCAGCAGAGGCACACCGGGACAGGGGGGTTACGGCTACACCTTC. Amino acids: CATSRGTPGQGGYGYTF.

A few counts support this clone. The rearrangement joins TRBV11-2 to TRBJ2-7; D remains unclear. V was clipped by 1 base and J by 2 bases, with 6 bases between them. The germline V gene encodes CDR1 SGHAT and CDR2 FQNNGV. The CDR3 extends over 13 amino acids. The CDR3 coding sequence is TGTGCCAGCAGCTTAGGTACTACCTACGAGCAGTACTTC. Its protein is CASSLGTTYEQYF.

This chain connects TRBV4-1 to TRBJ2-2; 14 positions agree with TRBD2. The CDR3 is made up of 19 amino acids. CDR1 is MGHRA, CDR2 YSYEKL, per germline. V dropped 4 bases and J dropped 0; count of bases not matched to a gene: 7. As DNA, the CDR3 is TGCGCCAGCAGCCGCATGGGACTAGCGGGAGCCGCGAACACCGGGGAGCTGTTTTTT. Amino acid sequence: CASSRMGLAGAANTGELFF.

This clone was seen a single time. CDR3 nucleotide sequence: TGTGCCAGCAGGCTTTTCGGGACTTCGGTCTTCGCAGAGCAGTTCTTC. This encodes CASRLFGTSVFAEQFF. The chain is built from TRBV28 and TRBJ2-1; the D gene is possibly TRBD2 (6 bases). Looked up from germline, CDR1 is MDHEN and CDR2 is SYDVKM. The CDR3 is 16 amino acids. V shed 6 bases and J shed 10 bases, with 25 bases lying between them.